The sequence of this T cell receptor beta chain was determined in a study of radiation and T cells in renal cell carcinoma. The sample's time point: blood 4 weeks post-SBRT, at nephrectomy. Treatment defined: 15 Gy SBRT to primary tumor, nephrectomy 4 weeks later. TCRdb's copy holds only in-frame clones and misses some; the assay was immunoSEQ multiplex PCR. The table has 50,000 to 70,000 clones, about 74% seen once; the top ten hold less than 8%. The CDR3 contains 14 residues. Germline lookup yields CDR1 SGDLS and CDR2 YYNGEE. Trimming cost V 0 bases and J 5 bases, with 11 bases left between them. The TCR sequence derives from a man in his sixties with renal cell carcinoma. The chain carries TRBV9 and TRBJ1-1; D gene unclear. The sample in question was blood, obtained from a patient whose treatment included radiotherapy and nephrectomy. In DNA, the CDR3 is TGTGCCAGCAGCGTAGCGGTTGACCGGACTGAAGCTTTCTTT. Translated, it gives CASSVAVDRTEAFF. Looking up the rest from reference TRBV9 and TRBJ1-1 gives the full variable domain: DSGVTQTPKHLITATGQRVTLRCSPRSGDLSVYWYQQSLDQGLQFLIQYYNGEERAKGNILERFSAQQFPDLHSELNLSSLELGDSALYFCASSVAVDRTEAFFGQGTRLTVV.